The present entry profiles one T cell receptor beta chain with its context. This specimen comes from a study of cytomegalovirus exposure and HLA in healthy donors. V dropped 4 bases and J dropped 1 base, with 9 bases sitting between them. The CDR3 covers 15 residues. CDR1 SGHRS and CDR2 YFSETQ come from the germline V gene. The PCR was carried out with 60 Vbeta primers and 13 Jbeta primers. The repertoire was sequenced with immunoSEQ multiplex PCR; TCRdb's copy has only in-frame clones and lacks some. The clone table shows fewer than 200,000 clones, with the ten largest holding 1% to 1.5%. This clonotype was obtained from a woman aged 60-75 years in good health and CMV-seronegative. The chain uses TRBV5-1 and TRBJ2-6; D may be TRBD1 (6 bases). The specimen sequenced was PBMCs. Here the CDR3 DNA reads TGCGCCAGCAGCGATCAGGGGTCTGGGGCCAACGTCCTGACTTTC. Protein sequence: CASSDQGSGANVLTF.